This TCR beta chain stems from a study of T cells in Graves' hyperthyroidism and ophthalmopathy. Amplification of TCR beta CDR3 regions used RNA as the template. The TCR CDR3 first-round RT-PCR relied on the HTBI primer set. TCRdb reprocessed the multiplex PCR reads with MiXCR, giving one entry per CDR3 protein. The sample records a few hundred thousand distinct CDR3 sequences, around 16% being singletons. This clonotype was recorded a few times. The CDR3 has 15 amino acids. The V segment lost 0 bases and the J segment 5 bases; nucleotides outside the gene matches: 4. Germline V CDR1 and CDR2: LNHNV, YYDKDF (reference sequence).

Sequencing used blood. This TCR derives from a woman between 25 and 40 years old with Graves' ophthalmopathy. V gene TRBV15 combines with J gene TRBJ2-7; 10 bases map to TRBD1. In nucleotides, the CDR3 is TGTGCCACCAGCAGAGATCCGACAGGGGGCCACGAGCAGTACTTC. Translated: CATSRDPTGGHEQYF.